These 11 T cell receptor beta chains originate from one sample sequenced in a study of vaccination and CD4 T cells after COVID-19 (dated 2022 in TCRdb). What this sample's treatment or condition label stands for: approximately 9-day PBMC culture with coronavirus spike peptide pools or control peptides (ViraFEST assay). These receptors are not linked to any known antigen. The library was built by means of PCR. The data were produced on an Illumina iSeq 100. DNA from cultured CD4+ T cells was subjected to TCR sequencing with the Oncomine TCR Beta short-read assay at the Johns Hopkins FTIC core. Using fastp trimming at Q25 and MiXCR clonotype assembly, TCRdb reanalyzed the public sequencing data and kept in-frame beta chains. CDR3 protein sequences are deduplicated, and each keeps its most common genes and DNA. The sample table lists about 13,000 distinct CDR3 sequences, 25% to 30% of them with a count of one. The top ten hold 29% of the sample.

Sequencing used CD4+ T cells from blood, cultured in vitro, obtained before SARS-CoV-2 vaccination. All receptors derive from a human donor who received a COVID-19 vaccine.

The chain uses TRBV7-3 and TRBJ2-2, with a possible D match to TRBD2 (7 bases). The germline V and J ends were trimmed by 1 base and 3 bases, with 12 bases remaining between them. CDR3 length: 16 residues. CDR1 is SGHTA and CDR2 is FQGTGA in the germline V gene. The CDR3 reads CASSLNGGAHTGELFF. CDR3 nucleotides: TGTGCCAGCAGCTTAAATGGGGGGGCGCACACCGGGGAGCTGTTTTTT.

This clonotype was counted between two and nine times. This chain links TRBV20-1 with TRBJ1-1; 7 nucleotides align to TRBD1. The CDR3 spans 13 residues. V was pared by 3 bases and J by 2 bases, with 3 bases of the junction left unmatched. Germline-derived CDR1 and CDR2 are DFQATT and SNEGSKA (reference sequence). Written as DNA, the CDR3 is TGCAGTGCTAGTCGGGACAGTAACACTGAAGCTTTCTTT. Translation gives CSASRDSNTEAFF.

The rearrangement uses TRBV6-1 and TRBJ1-1; 7 bases are shared with TRBD1. The CDR3 covers 12 residues. Looked up from germline, CDR1 is MNHNS and CDR2 is SASEGT. With V trimmed by 7 bases and J by 11 bases, 10 bases remained unmatched. The CDR3 coding sequence is TGTGCCAGCATTTCGCCTCAGGGGGTGGCTTTCTTT. Translation: CASISPQGVAFF.

A few counts support this clonotype. The genes are TRBV20-1 and TRBJ1-1; the D gene is possibly TRBD1 (5 bases). Trimming took off 3 bases at V and 3 bases at J, with 14 bases between the two ends. This CDR3 has 14 residues. Germline loops: CDR1 DFQATT, CDR2 SNEGSKA (reference sequence). The CDR3 loop reads CSARAGAGDTEAFF. In DNA form, the CDR3 reads TGCAGTGCTAGGGCTGGGGCGGGGGACACTGAAGCTTTCTTT.

The chain uses TRBV7-2 and TRBJ1-1; D is possibly TRBD1 (6 bases). Germline CDR1 reads SGHTA; CDR2 reads FQGNSA. The CDR3 sequence is 13 residues long. Trimming shortened V by 5 bases and J by 2 bases, and 9 bases separated the two germline ends. Here the CDR3 reads CASSLDSNTEAFF. The CDR3 nucleotides read TGTGCCAGCAGCCTGGACAGCAACACTGAAGCTTTCTTT.

The J gene is TRBJ1-6, the V gene TRBV19; 8 nucleotides line up with TRBD1. With 6 bases clipped from V and 3 bases from J, the junction kept 10 bases outside the gene matches. The CDR3 has 17 amino acids. Germline CDR1 is LNHDA and CDR2 is SQIVND (reference sequence). CDR3 residues: CASSPDRGSYYNSPLHF. CDR3 sequence (DNA): TGTGCCAGTAGCCCTGACAGGGGTTCGTACTATAATTCACCCCTCCACTTT.

The rearrangement joins TRBV5-1 to TRBJ2-7, with 8 positions matching TRBD1. V lost 0 bases, J lost 4 bases, and 9 bases stayed unmatched. Germline V gene lookup returns CDR1 SGHRS and CDR2 YFSETQ. The CDR3 is made up of 16 amino acids. The DNA for the CDR3 is TGCGCCAGCAGCTTGGGCGCAGGGGGCGCCGAGTACGAGCAGTACTTC. Its protein is CASSLGAGGAEYEQYF. Based on the CDR3 plus reference TRBV5-1 and TRBJ2-7, the full variable domain is KAGVTQTPRYLIKTRGQQVTLSCSPISGHRSVSWYQQTPGQGLQFLFEYFSETQRNKGNFPGRFSGRQFSNSRSEMNVSTLELGDSALYLCASSLGAGGAEYEQYFGPGTRLTVT.

A word on this clonotype: With a much larger clone just one base away, this may be a read error. The rearrangement joins TRBV12-3 or TRBV12-4 to TRBJ1-3, with D unclear. The CDR3 length is 16 residues. For the CDR3, the DNA is TGTGCCGGCAGTTTGGTCGCCAGGTCCTCTGGAAACACCATATATTTT. Protein product: CAGSLVARSSGNTIYF.

This clonotype was seen once. V usage is TRBV11-3 and J usage is TRBJ2-5, with D possibly being TRBD1 or TRBD2 (6 bases each). Trimming cost V 3 bases and J 2 bases, with 13 bases left between them. This CDR3 spans 15 amino acids. Looked up from germline, CDR1 is SGHNT and CDR2 is YENEEA. The chain's CDR3 is CASSFRRGGQETQYF. The DNA for the CDR3 is TGTGCCAGCAGCTTCCGCAGGGGAGGTCAAGAGACCCAGTACTTC.

The rearrangement links TRBV5-1 to TRBJ2-5; 10 bases agree with TRBD1. The CDR3 totals 17 residues. The V gene's germline CDR1 is SGHRS and CDR2 YFSETQ. With V trimmed by 4 bases and J by 4 bases, 13 bases remained unmatched. The CDR3 loop is CASSPYLRDRGGETQYF. CDR3 sequence (DNA): TGCGCCAGCAGCCCGTATCTCCGGGACAGGGGTGGAGAGACCCAGTACTTC.

The chain employs TRBV7-2 and TRBJ2-5; 7 bases align to TRBD2. This CDR3 is 15 amino acids long. Germline CDR1 and CDR2: SGHTA and FQGNSA. V lost 3 bases and J lost 6; bases outside the gene matches: 10. CDR3 in amino acids: CASSFGLGMSQTQYF. CDR3 sequence (DNA): TGTGCCAGCAGCTTCGGACTAGGAATGTCGCAGACCCAGTACTTC.